Below are 6 T cell receptor beta chains sequenced from a single sample in a study of T cell clones after liver transplantation. TCRdb keeps only in-frame clones here, not all; method: immunoSEQ multiplex PCR. The sample includes about 120,000 clones, over 75% of them seen just once. Sequencing was performed on CD4+ T cells from blood, taken 12 months after liver transplant. The receptors shown here come from a human patient who received a liver transplant. Some T cells may be graft donor cells.

The rearrangement joins TRBV19 to TRBJ2-1; TRBD2 matches 7 bases. Trimming at V came to 6 bases and at J to 13 bases, leaving 12 bases not matched to a gene. Per the germline V gene, CDR1 is LNHDA and CDR2 is SQIVND (reference sequence). The CDR3 is 13 residues long. Written as DNA, the CDR3 is TGTGCCAGTAGCACTCCCCTCCCGGGAGGCCAGTTCTTC. The encoded protein is CASSTPLPGGQFF.

The chain joins TRBV6-1 to TRBJ1-2; the match to TRBD1 covers 7 bases. The germline V gene encodes CDR1 MNHNS and CDR2 SASEGT. The length of the CDR3 is 17 residues. Trimming removed 4 bases from V and 2 bases from J; junction bases left unmatched: 13. The CDR3 is CASSGGTVLTSNYGYTF. The CDR3 region has the DNA TGTGCCAGCAGTGGCGGGACAGTACTTACATCAAACTATGGCTACACCTTC.

This chain joins TRBV11-3 and TRBJ2-3; D perhaps matches TRBD2 (6 bases). In germline, CDR1 is SGHNT, CDR2 YENEEA. The CDR3 length is 14 residues. With 5 bases removed from V and 7 bases from J, the gap between germline ends came to 16 bases. Written as DNA, the CDR3 is TGTGCCAGCAGCCTAGCCTGGCGGGATCATACGCAGTATTTT. This sequence encodes CASSLAWRDHTQYF.

This rearrangement joins TRBV5-1 to TRBJ2-1; possibly TRBD2 for D (6 bases). V lost 1 base to trimming and J lost 4 bases, with 12 bases between them. This CDR3 has 15 amino acids. Germline V gene lookup returns CDR1 SGHRS and CDR2 YFSETQ. Written as DNA, the CDR3 is TGCGCCAGCAGCTTGTCGGGAGTTCGGTACAATGAGCAGTTCTTC. Protein: CASSLSGVRYNEQFF.

The chain's CDR3 is CAWRRPGDTYEQYF. DNA for the CDR3: TGTGCCTGGAGGAGGCCAGGGGATACCTACGAGCAGTACTTC. The rearrangement uses TRBV30 and TRBJ2-7; D possibly corresponds to TRBD1 (6 bases). The CDR3 runs 14 residues. Per germline, CDR1 GTSNPN and CDR2 SVGIG (reference sequence). V gave up 3 bases and J gave up 2 bases, with 14 bases separating them.

The chain has TRBV7-3 and TRBJ2-7; 9 nucleotides match TRBD1. Trimming removed 3 bases from V and 3 bases from J; junction bases left unmatched: 6. The germline CDR1 and CDR2 sequences are SGHTA and FQGTGA. The CDR3 runs 15 residues. The CDR3: CASSFGTGKIYEQYF. As DNA, the CDR3 is TGTGCCAGCAGCTTCGGGACAGGGAAAATCTACGAGCAGTACTTC.